Following are 20 T cell receptor beta chains from one sample sequenced in a study of blood T cell repertoires in COVID-19. This table comes from immunoSEQ multiplex PCR, and its TCRdb copy is limited to in-frame clones, with some not included. The table shows approximately 150,000 clones, with about four fifths occurring only once. Specimen: peripheral blood. Receptors originate from a man between 65 and 80 years old who had recovered from COVID-19.

The chain has TRBV7-2 and TRBJ2-5, with TRBD1 as a possible D gene (6 bases). Per germline, CDR1 SGHTA and CDR2 FQGNSA. The CDR3 is 13 residues long. V lost 1 base to trimming and J lost 4 bases, with 7 bases between them. The CDR3 coding sequence is TGTGCCAGCAGCTTAGGGGGGCTAGAGACCCAGTACTTC. Its translation: CASSLGGLETQYF.

This chain links TRBV19 with TRBJ2-6, with 9 bases lining up with TRBD1. This CDR3 comprises 18 residues. Germline V gene sequence: CDR1 LNHDA, CDR2 SQIVND (reference sequence). Trimming cost V 4 bases and J 0 bases; bases outside gene matches: 7. CDR3 nucleotides: TGTGCCAGTAGTACCAAACAGGGGGCATACTCTGGGGCCAACGTCCTGACTTTC. This sequence encodes CASSTKQGAYSGANVLTF.

This chain joins TRBV15 and TRBJ1-3, with no clear D. The germline gives CDR1 LNHNV, CDR2 YYDKDF (reference sequence). Trimming shortened V by 3 bases and J by 0 bases, and 9 bases separated the two germline ends. CDR3 length: 15 residues. The CDR3 DNA sequence: TGTGCCACCAGCAGGGATGACAACTCTGGAAACACCATATATTTT. Translation: CATSRDDNSGNTIYF.

The chain couples TRBV6-5 to TRBJ2-6; D perhaps matches TRBD2 (5 bases). The CDR3 totals 15 residues. Germline V gene lookup returns CDR1 MNHEY and CDR2 SVGAGI. Trimming shortened V by 5 bases and J by 4 bases, and 12 bases separated the two germline ends. This chain's CDR3 is CASSRAAYGANVLTF. CDR3 DNA sequence: TGTGCCAGCAGTCGAGCGGCGTACGGGGCCAACGTCCTGACTTTC.

This rearrangement joins TRBV30 to TRBJ1-1; maybe TRBD1 (6 bases). Trimming removed 0 bases at V and 9 bases at J, with 17 bases between. This CDR3 is built from 14 residues. In germline, CDR1 is GTSNPN, CDR2 SVGIG (reference sequence). CDR3 coding DNA: TGTGCCTGGAGTGTACCATTCAGGGGCGACAAAGCTTTCTTT. It is translated as CAWSVPFRGDKAFF.

The V call is TRBV11-3, the J call TRBJ2-2; 9 nucleotides align to TRBD1. J lost 3 bases, V lost 5 bases, and 4 bases had no gene match. CDR3 size: 15 residues. The germline gives CDR1 SGHNT, CDR2 YENEEA. CDR3 in DNA: TGTGCCAGCAGCCCGGGACAGGGAGACACCGGGGAGCTGTTTTTT. Protein product: CASSPGQGDTGELFF.

For the CDR3, the DNA is TGCGCCAGCAGTCAAAATTGGCTTGAGACTACTGGGACCGGGGAGCTGTTTTTT. It translates to CASSQNWLETTGTGELFF. This rearrangement joins TRBV4-1 to TRBJ2-2; possibly TRBD2 for D (5 bases). V was shortened by 6 bases and J by 5 bases, with 25 bases between the two germline ends. Looked up from germline, CDR1 is MGHRA and CDR2 is YSYEKL. The CDR3 totals 18 residues.

The chain uses TRBV11-2 and TRBJ2-7; 8 bases align to TRBD2. The CDR3 consists of 14 residues. CDR1 is SGHAT, CDR2 FQNNGV, per germline. V gave up 2 bases and J gave up 3 bases; unmatched junction bases: 3. The CDR3 reads CASSLRLAGYEQYF. The CDR3 region has the DNA TGTGCCAGCAGCTTACGTCTAGCGGGCTACGAGCAGTACTTC.

This clone has more than one count but fewer than ten. This rearrangement joins TRBV5-4 to TRBJ1-5; D gene ambiguous. The CDR3 is 14 residues long. CDR1 SGHNT and CDR2 YYREEE come from the germline V gene (reference sequence). Trimming cost V 4 bases and J 5 bases, with 13 bases left between them. CDR3 nucleotides: TGTGCCAGCAGCCGAGGGATGGGAGATCAGCCCCAGCATTTT. Translating it yields CASSRGMGDQPQHF.

This chain uses TRBV2 with TRBJ2-5, with TRBD2 matching 9 bases. Germline values: CDR1 SNHLY, CDR2 FYNNEI. V lost 8 bases and J lost 5; bases outside the gene matches: 9. This CDR3 comprises 14 residues. CDR3 nucleotides: TGTGCCAGCGGGGCGGGAGGGCCGGAGGAGACCCAGTACTTC. Residues: CASGAGGPEETQYF.

The rearrangement links TRBV18 to TRBJ1-3; D is uncertain. V gave up 4 bases and J gave up 4 bases, with 17 bases separating them. This CDR3 has 16 residues. CDR1 is KGHSH and CDR2 is LQKENI in the germline V gene. The DNA of the CDR3 is TGTGCCAGCTCACTCCCCGGGCGGGAGCTGGGAAACACCATATATTTT. Protein sequence: CASSLPGRELGNTIYF.

The rearrangement joins TRBV19 to TRBJ2-1, with D maybe TRBD2 (7 bases). Trimming left V 4 bases short and J 0 bases short, with 10 bases between. This CDR3 has 15 amino acids. Germline CDR1 reads LNHDA; CDR2 reads SQIVND (reference sequence). This CDR3 reads CASSRGGGSYNEQFF. CDR3 bases: TGTGCCAGTAGTAGAGGGGGGGGCTCCTACAATGAGCAGTTCTTC. Variable domain in full (rest from reference TRBV19 and TRBJ2-1): DGGITQSPKYLFRKEGQNVTLSCEQNLNHDAMYWYRQDPGQGLRLIYYSQIVNDFQKGDIAEGYSVSREKKESFPLTVTSAQKNPTAFYLCASSRGGGSYNEQFFGPGTRLTVL.

V and J are TRBV30 and TRBJ1-1, with 10 bases that match TRBD1. The junction had 4 bases not matched to a gene; V was cut back by 7 bases and J by 5 bases. This CDR3 has 12 residues. Germline values: CDR1 GTSNPN, CDR2 SVGIG (reference sequence). The CDR3 DNA reads as TGTGCCTTTGGACAGGGGGGAACTGAAGCTTTCTTT. Its protein is CAFGQGGTEAFF.

The rearrangement joins TRBV11-2 to TRBJ2-7; D is perhaps TRBD2 (6 bases). This CDR3 has 13 amino acids. V gave up 1 base and J gave up 5 bases, with 9 bases separating them. Germline-derived CDR1 and CDR2 are SGHAT and FQNNGV. The CDR3 DNA sequence: TGTGCCAGCAGCTTAGTTGGAGGGAACGAGCAGTACTTC. Residues: CASSLVGGNEQYF. The whole variable domain, remainder taken from reference TRBV11-2 and TRBJ2-7, is EAGVAQSPRYKIIEKRQSVAFWCNPISGHATLYWYQQILGQGPKLLIQFQNNGVVDDSQLPKDRFSAERLKGVDSTLKIQPAKLEDSAVYLCASSLVGGNEQYFGPGTRLTVT.

The V call is TRBV15, the J call TRBJ2-1, with D possibly matching TRBD2 (5 bases). Germline CDR1 and CDR2: LNHNV and YYDKDF (reference sequence). Trimming cost V 2 bases and J 6 bases, with 17 bases left between them. CDR3 length: 16 amino acids. CDR3: CATSRFLIGEPNEQFF. For the CDR3, the DNA is TGTGCCACCAGCAGATTTTTAATTGGGGAGCCCAATGAGCAGTTCTTC.

The V call is TRBV24-1, the J call TRBJ2-2, with 9 bases lining up with TRBD2. The CDR3 length is 17 residues. With 4 bases clipped from V and 5 bases from J, the junction kept 10 bases outside the gene matches. Germline V gene lookup returns CDR1 KGHDR and CDR2 SFDVKD. The CDR3 sequence: CATSDPGREGQTGELFF. The CDR3 DNA follows: TGTGCCACCAGTGACCCCGGGCGGGAGGGCCAGACCGGGGAGCTGTTTTTT.

The chain couples TRBV5-5 to TRBJ2-1, with 10 bases that match TRBD1. J was trimmed by 4 bases and V by 4 bases; bases with no gene match: 5. The CDR3 has 15 amino acids. The germline V gene has CDR1 SGHKS and CDR2 YYEKEE (reference sequence). As DNA, the CDR3 is TGTGCCAGCAGCCACCGGGACAGGGGTTACAATGAGCAGTTCTTC. It encodes CASSHRDRGYNEQFF.

Written as DNA, the CDR3 is TGTGCCAGTAGTATTCGGCAGGGGTACCAGCCCCAGCATTTT. It encodes CASSIRQGYQPQHF. The chain combines TRBV19 with TRBJ1-5; maybe TRBD1 (6 bases). Germline values: CDR1 LNHDA, CDR2 SQIVND (reference sequence). The V and J ends lost 3 bases and 7 bases respectively, with 13 bases between them. The CDR3 consists of 14 residues.

The rearrangement uses TRBV7-9 and TRBJ2-3, with no clear D. V lost 2 bases and J lost 2, with 5 bases in between. CDR1 SEHNR and CDR2 FQNEAQ come from the germline V gene (reference sequence). The CDR3 totals 13 residues. Here the CDR3 reads CASSLFSTDTQYF. CDR3 nucleotides: TGTGCCAGCAGCTTATTCTCCACAGATACGCAGTATTTT.

The chain is built from TRBV6-2 or TRBV6-3 and TRBJ2-3, with D possibly matching TRBD2 (5 bases). The CDR3 extends over 17 amino acids. The V and J ends lost 2 bases and 3 bases respectively, with 18 bases between them. Germline loops: CDR1 MNHEY, CDR2 SVGEGT. For the CDR3, the DNA is TGTGCCAGCAGTTACCCGGCGGACTTAAGGATGACAGATACGCAGTATTTT. The encoded protein is CASSYPADLRMTDTQYF.